These T cell receptor beta chains were read from a single sample in a study of early T cells in non-severe SARS-CoV-2 infection. MiXCR, run by TCRdb on the 5' RACE reads, gives a single entry per CDR3 protein. The sample shows about 59,000 distinct CDR3 sequences, roughly 13% of them seen only once. This specimen was whole blood, taken at baseline. The receptors originated from an adult who was a healthcare worker with PCR-confirmed SARS-CoV-2 infection or an uninfected control (not recorded which). CDR3s include the opening cysteine and the closing phenylalanine or tryptophan. Fields, in order: CDR3 length, D gene, J gene, clone size, V gene, CDR3 protein, CDR3 DNA. D genes are given only for firm matches. Size values are once, few and many counts, or a class for expanded clones, and some rows have none.

CDR3 length: 15
D gene: TRBD2
J gene: TRBJ2-1
clone size: NA
V gene: TRBV7-8
CDR3 protein: CASSLSGGSLLQQFF
CDR3 DNA: TGTGCCAGCAGCTTATCTGGCGGGAGCCTACTTCAGCAGTTCTTC

CDR3 length: 13
D gene: NA
J gene: TRBJ1-5
clone size: NA
V gene: TRBV12-3/TRBV12-4
CDR3 protein: CASSFMGGQPQHF
CDR3 DNA: TGTGCCAGTAGTTTTATGGGAGGTCAGCCCCAGCATTTT

CDR3 length: 15
D gene: TRBD2
J gene: TRBJ2-1
clone size: few
V gene: TRBV6-1
CDR3 protein: CASSLLAGGYNEQFF
CDR3 DNA: TGTGCCAGCAGCCTACTAGCGGGGGGATACAATGAGCAGTTCTTC

CDR3 length: 14
D gene: TRBD1
J gene: TRBJ1-1
clone size: NA
V gene: TRBV5-6
CDR3 protein: CASSRDSGDTEAFF
CDR3 DNA: TGTGCCAGCAGCAGGGACAGCGGGGACACTGAAGCTTTCTTT

CDR3 length: 13
D gene: NA
J gene: TRBJ1-2
clone size: few
V gene: TRBV24-1
CDR3 protein: CATSDFAGAGYTF
CDR3 DNA: TGTGCCACCAGTGATTTCGCAGGGGCTGGCTACACCTTC

CDR3 length: 15
D gene: TRBD2
J gene: TRBJ2-1
clone size: NA
V gene: TRBV19
CDR3 protein: CASSMRTSGVLEQFF
CDR3 DNA: TGTGCCAGTAGTATGAGGACTAGCGGGGTTCTCGAGCAGTTCTTC

CDR3 length: 15
D gene: NA
J gene: TRBJ2-5
clone size: few
V gene: TRBV9
CDR3 protein: CASSVGQMQRETQYF
CDR3 DNA: TGTGCCAGCAGCGTAGGACAGATGCAACGGGAGACCCAGTACTTC

CDR3 length: 15
D gene: TRBD2
J gene: TRBJ2-5
clone size: few
V gene: TRBV7-8
CDR3 protein: CASSLVGGGQETQYF
CDR3 DNA: TGTGCCAGCAGCTTAGTGGGGGGAGGGCAAGAGACCCAGTACTTC

CDR3 length: 17
D gene: TRBD1
J gene: TRBJ1-2
clone size: NA
V gene: TRBV19
CDR3 protein: CATRQGRGGFLYYGYTF
CDR3 DNA: TGTGCCACCCGACAGGGGAGAGGGGGCTTTTTGTACTATGGCTACACCTTC

CDR3 length: 11
D gene: NA
J gene: TRBJ2-7
clone size: few
V gene: TRBV28
CDR3 protein: CASSDGNEQYF
CDR3 DNA: TGTGCCAGCAGTGACGGGAACGAGCAGTACTTC

CDR3 length: 14
D gene: NA
J gene: TRBJ2-5
clone size: many
V gene: TRBV7-3
CDR3 protein: CASSKGSGEETQYF
CDR3 DNA: TGTGCCAGCTCTAAAGGTAGCGGAGAAGAGACCCAGTACTTC

CDR3 length: 15
D gene: NA
J gene: TRBJ1-3
clone size: few
V gene: TRBV4-1
CDR3 protein: CASSQDQTSGNTIYF
CDR3 DNA: TGCGCCAGCAGCCAAGATCAAACCTCTGGAAACACCATATATTTT

CDR3 length: 15
D gene: NA
J gene: TRBJ2-7
clone size: many
V gene: TRBV5-1
CDR3 protein: CASSFDRPQSYEQYF
CDR3 DNA: TGCGCCAGCAGCTTTGACAGGCCTCAATCCTACGAGCAGTACTTC

CDR3 length: 15
D gene: NA
J gene: TRBJ2-3
clone size: NA
V gene: TRBV5-1
CDR3 protein: CASSRMEPGTDTQYF
CDR3 DNA: TGCGCCAGCAGCCGAATGGAACCCGGCACAGATACGCAGTATTTT

CDR3 length: 15
D gene: TRBD2
J gene: TRBJ2-7
clone size: many
V gene: TRBV2
CDR3 protein: CASTSVGGFSYEQYF
CDR3 DNA: TGTGCCAGCACCTCGGTGGGAGGGTTCTCCTACGAGCAGTACTTC

CDR3 length: 12
D gene: NA
J gene: TRBJ2-7
clone size: few
V gene: TRBV7-2
CDR3 protein: CASSAPLREQYF
CDR3 DNA: TGTGCCAGCAGCGCCCCCCTAAGAGAGCAGTACTTC

CDR3 length: 15
D gene: TRBD1
J gene: TRBJ1-1
clone size: few
V gene: TRBV4-1
CDR3 protein: CASSQTDRWNTEAFF
CDR3 DNA: TGCGCCAGCAGCCAGACGGACAGGTGGAACACTGAAGCTTTCTTT

CDR3 length: 15
D gene: TRBD2
J gene: TRBJ2-1
clone size: NA
V gene: TRBV5-1
CDR3 protein: CASSGGTSGYNEQFF
CDR3 DNA: TGCGCCAGCAGCGGTGGGACTAGCGGGTACAATGAGCAGTTCTTC

CDR3 length: 14
D gene: NA
J gene: TRBJ1-3
clone size: NA
V gene: TRBV9
CDR3 protein: CASAQKTARDTIYF
CDR3 DNA: TGTGCCAGCGCCCAGAAGACCGCCAGGGACACCATATATTTT

CDR3 length: 15
D gene: TRBD2
J gene: TRBJ2-3
clone size: many
V gene: TRBV7-3
CDR3 protein: CASSSSGGDTDTQYF
CDR3 DNA: TGTGCCAGCAGCTCCTCCGGGGGGGACACAGATACGCAGTATTTT

CDR3 length: 14
D gene: NA
J gene: TRBJ1-4
clone size: few
V gene: TRBV6-4
CDR3 protein: CASSDSGTIEKLFF
CDR3 DNA: TGTGCCAGCAGTGACAGCGGGACAATTGAAAAACTGTTTTTT

CDR3 length: 15
D gene: NA
J gene: TRBJ1-5
clone size: few
V gene: TRBV5-4
CDR3 protein: CASSAGVGEGQPQHF
CDR3 DNA: TGTGCCAGCAGCGCTGGAGTTGGGGAGGGTCAGCCCCAGCATTTT

CDR3 length: 15
D gene: TRBD1
J gene: TRBJ1-2
clone size: many
V gene: TRBV12-3/TRBV12-4
CDR3 protein: CASRPPGQGSFGYTF
CDR3 DNA: TGTGCCAGCAGACCACCGGGACAGGGGAGCTTCGGCTACACCTTC

CDR3 length: 17
D gene: NA
J gene: TRBJ1-6
clone size: NA
V gene: TRBV7-2
CDR3 protein: CASSLDPLGGQRSPLHF
CDR3 DNA: TGTGCCAGCAGCTTAGATCCGTTAGGCGGCCAACGGTCACCCCTCCACTTT

CDR3 length: 14
D gene: NA
J gene: TRBJ2-1
clone size: few
V gene: TRBV4-3
CDR3 protein: CASSQFLAYNEQFF
CDR3 DNA: TGCGCCAGCAGCCAGTTTCTAGCATACAATGAGCAGTTCTTC

CDR3 length: 16
D gene: NA
J gene: TRBJ2-2
clone size: few
V gene: TRBV28
CDR3 protein: CASSSRQRARAGELFF
CDR3 DNA: TGTGCCAGCAGTTCCCGACAGAGGGCTCGGGCCGGGGAGCTGTTTTTT

CDR3 length: 15
D gene: NA
J gene: TRBJ2-7
clone size: many
V gene: TRBV7-9
CDR3 protein: CASSTQPSITYEQYF
CDR3 DNA: TGTGCCAGCAGCACACAGCCTTCGATTACCTACGAGCAGTACTTC